This T cell receptor beta chain was found in a study of cytomegalovirus exposure and HLA in healthy donors. About the research overall: Most genotyped donors, 65% to 85% of 350 to 500, had Caucasian-associated genetic ancestry. Study-wide results and caveats: Of the V segments, some could not be distinguished, including TRBV6-2 and TRBV6-3, and were excluded. In a later analysis, TCR beta V- and J-gene trimming showed a link to a missense DCLRE1C variant.

The PCR had 60 Vbeta and 13 Jbeta primers. Data came from immunoSEQ multiplex PCR; TCRdb stores just in-frame clones and leaves some out. Among some 150,000 clones listed, about 80% were seen once. About this clone itself: Its cognate antigen is unknown.

V lost 3 bases and J lost 3; bases outside the gene matches: 4. The germline V gene has CDR1 MNHEY and CDR2 SMNVEV (reference sequence). This CDR3 is 14 amino acids long. Healthy bone marrow donors made up the cohort. This sequence was found in a young man in good health and CMV-seronegative. Specimen: PBMCs. The chain links TRBV27 to TRBJ2-5; 7 positions agree with TRBD2. CDR3 residues: CASSLVGGEETQYF. Written as DNA, the CDR3 is TGTGCCAGCAGTTTGGTGGGAGGGGAAGAGACCCAGTACTTC.